One TCR beta chain is described in this entry. The antigen this receptor binds is unknown. No per-base quality is available; no much larger clone lies one base away. The sample originates from a study of cytomegalovirus exposure and HLA in healthy donors (dated by TCRdb to 2016 to 2017). About the full investigation: According to an earlier analysis of 550 to 700 of the donors, about 179 million T cells yielded 90 million to 140 million unique TCR beta sequences and 250 to 350 Gb of sequence data. Along with the approximately 600-subject first cohort, a separate validation cohort of over 90 different subjects was used. To decide whether each TCR beta V gene segment behaved as functional or pseudogenic, an earlier analysis of some 570 of the donors relied on high-throughput TCR beta sequencing. Rather than using new phenotypic data, the later analysis identified candidate immune exposures from TCR beta sequences and from how often those sequences occurred across donors. The aim of the study was to test whether cataloging public T cell receptors could identify signatures of past pathogen exposure. The study used immunosequencing to profile the T cell repertoires of some 600 subjects and linked those repertoires to cytomegalovirus serostatus. Donor age, sex, ethnicity and CMV serostatus were collected together with the repertoire data. Of the roughly 410 genotyped donors, approximately 80% were placed in the genetic ancestry cluster associated with self-reported Caucasian donors. All discovery cohort repertoires had been generated on a single sequencing platform. Typing coverage varied by locus: roughly 620-630 donors for A, B, C, DRB1 and DQB1; roughly 560 for DQA1; approximately 570 for DPA1; 450 to 480 for DPB1. On average, around 230,000 unique TCR beta nucleotide sequences were sequenced per donor among roughly 430 genotyped donors of the cohort, with roughly 18% of those sequences being non-productive. An early release that covered approximately 600 HLA-typed donors contained approximately 300 gigabases of sequencing data and around 80 million unique TCR sequences. Genome-wide SNP genotypes for about 65% of the 666 donors were used in a later genetic analysis, which treated that subset as a discovery cohort. HLA typing included class I and class II loci at four-digit resolution. High-throughput TCR immunosequencing, statistical association of individual TCRs with disease status, and machine learning were combined to predict cytomegalovirus infection status. A later analysis re-analyzed previously published TCR beta repertoires from roughly 630 donors and added high-resolution HLA genotyping to study TCR occurrence patterns. Because of strong linkage in the cohort, roughly five DR-DQ haplotypes were treated as single units for association and clustering.

The cohort comprised 670 or so healthy bone marrow donors. Cohort members were all nominally healthy when sampled, although unrecorded immune exposures were likely present. The donor tested CMV seropositive, placing the donor among the 250 to 300 seropositive members of the cohort. Every donor gave a peripheral blood sample, and the peripheral blood mononuclear cells from that sample were used for TCR beta sequencing. Genomic DNA extraction from the blood cell samples was performed with the Qiagen DNeasy Blood Extraction Kit. Paper-wide results and their limitations: A later analysis reported that several top co-occurrence clusters appeared linked to parvovirus B19, influenza, CMV and Epstein-Barr virus. The sequencing pipeline was judged likely to have produced a cluster of highly shared sequence variants as a technical artifact. HLA typing was unavailable for some donors at each locus, so association tests used only the typed subset. The earlier analysis of some 540 of the donors excluded 15 to 20 rarely observed V segments, including chromosome 9 orphons, because counts were too low. Most TCR sequences were observed very rarely across donors, whereas some public TCRs were present in many individuals. In vitro tests confirmed that a few of the cytomegalovirus-associated TCR beta chains recognize cytomegalovirus antigens. An earlier analysis of approximately 590 of the donors showed that most TCR beta V segments appeared in productive rearrangements either about 87% or about 30% of the time, which broadly matched IMGT annotations. Compared with the approximately 600-donor mean, donors in an Asian-associated ancestry cluster had fewer N-insertions in productive TCRs, according to a later genetic analysis. In both the original and validation cohorts, the classifier was reported to diagnose cytomegalovirus status with high specificity and sensitivity. It was suggested by the authors that the approach could potentially be generalized to other disease states and immunological phenotypes. Assigning TCR associations to individual alleles was difficult when HLA alleles, especially DR and DQ, strongly co-occurred. In a later analysis, most CMV-associated TCR beta chains were found to appear HLA-restricted, with HLA associations seemingly driven largely by CMV exposure. In this cohort, only TCR beta chains were sequenced, and detectable features were limited by the absence of alpha or paired-chain data. Linkage disequilibrium might explain the correlated functional status among segregating V segments, but an unknown experimental factor could not be ruled out. A further reported finding was that TCR beta sequences accurately predicted the HLA-A and HLA-B alleles for most subjects in the first cohort. Sequencing depth was assumed to be roughly uniform across donors in the presence/absence analyses, though that assumption may not hold. Immune exposure information for the cohort was limited to CMV serostatus. In a later analysis, over 15,000 TCR beta sequences were associated with specific HLA alleles at a false discovery rate of 0.05. A later analysis found that HLA-associated TCR beta chains were more clonally expanded and had lower generation probabilities than equally common non-associated chains. Some IMGT-functional V segments, including TRBV6-2 and TRBV6-3, could not be distinguished by the 87-base-pair reads and were therefore excluded. In a later analysis, the rate of TCR association differed among HLA loci, with DRB1 alleles having the most associated TCRs and HLA-C alleles having the fewest. V-gene and J-gene trimming of TCR beta chains was associated with a missense DCLRE1C variant in a later genetic analysis, and the association was replicated in an independent cohort. A total of 164 TCR beta chains were listed by the study as associated with cytomegalovirus.

The library relied on the immunoSEQ multiplex PCR assay. The multiplex PCR relied on a mix of 60 forward primers for TCR Vbeta segments and 13 reverse primers for TCR Jbeta segments. Amplification of the CDR3 region of rearranged TCR beta genes was performed with a multiplex PCR assay on genomic DNA. Amplified TCR beta libraries were sequenced as 87-base-pair reads on the Illumina HiSeq System. The original methods were these. Across the 700 or so repertoires, a later analysis counted tens of millions of unique TCR beta chains, approximately 10 million of which were shared by at least two donors. Raw reads were error-corrected and collapsed into unique sequences by a nearest-neighbor algorithm in which closely related sequences were merged to remove PCR and sequencing errors. CDR3 sequences were aligned to IMGT reference sequences to assign V, D and J gene segments. For a sequence to be retained, a match of at least six nucleotides was required to both a V gene segment and a J gene segment. A rearrangement was called productive if the CDR3 had no stop codons and remained in frame with V and J, and every other rearrangement was called non-productive. CDR3 was defined by IMGT convention, running from the second conserved V-encoded cysteine to the conserved J-encoded phenylalanine. In an earlier analysis of roughly 580 of the donors, sequences lacking an unambiguous match to a single V gene segment were excluded. In an earlier analysis of 450 to 750 of the donors, a V segment was called functional when productive rearrangements were above 56.7%, and segregating when the standard deviation between donors exceeded 5%. A statistical classification framework was built to diagnose cytomegalovirus status from the catalog of TCR beta chain sequences. V and J gene assignment, in a later analysis, came from comparing TCR nucleotide sequences with IMGT/GENE-DB human TR gene sequences. Using the TCRdist pipeline, a later analysis assigned CDR3 sequences along with most-parsimonious VDJ recombination scenarios. In a later analysis, each TCR beta chain was defined by its CDR3 amino acid sequence together with its V-gene family, and reads lacking a unique V-gene family were excluded. In a later analysis, fewer than 650 highly shared, low-generation-probability nucleotide sequences were removed to address suspected cross-contamination and a sequencing artifact. A later analysis calculated a clonal expansion index for each public chain from normalized within-repertoire ranks of inferred template counts. Generation probabilities in a later analysis came from a VDJ recombination model fitted to out-of-frame rearrangements, and those results were checked against IGoR. Hypergeometric tests were used in a later analysis to score TCR-TCR, TCR-HLA and TCR-CMV co-occurrence, with a repertoire-size bias correction applied to the TCR pairs. False discovery rates were estimated in a later analysis by permuting HLA or CMV assignments 20 times. In a later analysis, co-occurring TCRs were grouped with DBSCAN, and TCRdist sequence similarity was added when clustering was performed within HLA-allele-positive subsets. For co-occurrence clustering, repertoires with fewer than 30,000 or more than 120,000 public chains were excluded, along with about five repertoires with anomalous nucleotide sharing. TCRdb's version of the immuneACCESS table is confined to in-frame rearrangements and falls short of the full clone set. An unresolved V gene accounts for under half of the shortfall where checked; the remainder is of unknown origin. V and J calls plus clone size are reproduced from that table; the DNA served to infer D and trimming. This sample comprises more than 95,000 clones, around 74% of them detected only once. The ten most abundant clones make up approximately 8.6% of the sample.

Measured from the cysteine to the phenylalanine, the CDR3 is 16 residues long. Only the CDR3 portion is preserved as DNA: 48 bases, with reading frame beginning at the first base. In the germline V gene (reference sequence), CDR1 corresponds to LNHDA and CDR2 to SQIVND. Unmatched junction bases come to 8, with V trimmed by 4 bases and J by 7 bases. The chain is made from TRBV19 and TRBJ2-2, and 11 bases in between align with TRBD1. This sequence originates from a woman aged 40-49 years in good health and CMV-seropositive. The sample comprised PBMCs. Read as DNA, the sequence is TGTGCCAGTAGTACCATGGACAGGGGGCGCATCGGGGAGCTGTTTTTT. This is translated as CASSTMDRGRIGELFF.